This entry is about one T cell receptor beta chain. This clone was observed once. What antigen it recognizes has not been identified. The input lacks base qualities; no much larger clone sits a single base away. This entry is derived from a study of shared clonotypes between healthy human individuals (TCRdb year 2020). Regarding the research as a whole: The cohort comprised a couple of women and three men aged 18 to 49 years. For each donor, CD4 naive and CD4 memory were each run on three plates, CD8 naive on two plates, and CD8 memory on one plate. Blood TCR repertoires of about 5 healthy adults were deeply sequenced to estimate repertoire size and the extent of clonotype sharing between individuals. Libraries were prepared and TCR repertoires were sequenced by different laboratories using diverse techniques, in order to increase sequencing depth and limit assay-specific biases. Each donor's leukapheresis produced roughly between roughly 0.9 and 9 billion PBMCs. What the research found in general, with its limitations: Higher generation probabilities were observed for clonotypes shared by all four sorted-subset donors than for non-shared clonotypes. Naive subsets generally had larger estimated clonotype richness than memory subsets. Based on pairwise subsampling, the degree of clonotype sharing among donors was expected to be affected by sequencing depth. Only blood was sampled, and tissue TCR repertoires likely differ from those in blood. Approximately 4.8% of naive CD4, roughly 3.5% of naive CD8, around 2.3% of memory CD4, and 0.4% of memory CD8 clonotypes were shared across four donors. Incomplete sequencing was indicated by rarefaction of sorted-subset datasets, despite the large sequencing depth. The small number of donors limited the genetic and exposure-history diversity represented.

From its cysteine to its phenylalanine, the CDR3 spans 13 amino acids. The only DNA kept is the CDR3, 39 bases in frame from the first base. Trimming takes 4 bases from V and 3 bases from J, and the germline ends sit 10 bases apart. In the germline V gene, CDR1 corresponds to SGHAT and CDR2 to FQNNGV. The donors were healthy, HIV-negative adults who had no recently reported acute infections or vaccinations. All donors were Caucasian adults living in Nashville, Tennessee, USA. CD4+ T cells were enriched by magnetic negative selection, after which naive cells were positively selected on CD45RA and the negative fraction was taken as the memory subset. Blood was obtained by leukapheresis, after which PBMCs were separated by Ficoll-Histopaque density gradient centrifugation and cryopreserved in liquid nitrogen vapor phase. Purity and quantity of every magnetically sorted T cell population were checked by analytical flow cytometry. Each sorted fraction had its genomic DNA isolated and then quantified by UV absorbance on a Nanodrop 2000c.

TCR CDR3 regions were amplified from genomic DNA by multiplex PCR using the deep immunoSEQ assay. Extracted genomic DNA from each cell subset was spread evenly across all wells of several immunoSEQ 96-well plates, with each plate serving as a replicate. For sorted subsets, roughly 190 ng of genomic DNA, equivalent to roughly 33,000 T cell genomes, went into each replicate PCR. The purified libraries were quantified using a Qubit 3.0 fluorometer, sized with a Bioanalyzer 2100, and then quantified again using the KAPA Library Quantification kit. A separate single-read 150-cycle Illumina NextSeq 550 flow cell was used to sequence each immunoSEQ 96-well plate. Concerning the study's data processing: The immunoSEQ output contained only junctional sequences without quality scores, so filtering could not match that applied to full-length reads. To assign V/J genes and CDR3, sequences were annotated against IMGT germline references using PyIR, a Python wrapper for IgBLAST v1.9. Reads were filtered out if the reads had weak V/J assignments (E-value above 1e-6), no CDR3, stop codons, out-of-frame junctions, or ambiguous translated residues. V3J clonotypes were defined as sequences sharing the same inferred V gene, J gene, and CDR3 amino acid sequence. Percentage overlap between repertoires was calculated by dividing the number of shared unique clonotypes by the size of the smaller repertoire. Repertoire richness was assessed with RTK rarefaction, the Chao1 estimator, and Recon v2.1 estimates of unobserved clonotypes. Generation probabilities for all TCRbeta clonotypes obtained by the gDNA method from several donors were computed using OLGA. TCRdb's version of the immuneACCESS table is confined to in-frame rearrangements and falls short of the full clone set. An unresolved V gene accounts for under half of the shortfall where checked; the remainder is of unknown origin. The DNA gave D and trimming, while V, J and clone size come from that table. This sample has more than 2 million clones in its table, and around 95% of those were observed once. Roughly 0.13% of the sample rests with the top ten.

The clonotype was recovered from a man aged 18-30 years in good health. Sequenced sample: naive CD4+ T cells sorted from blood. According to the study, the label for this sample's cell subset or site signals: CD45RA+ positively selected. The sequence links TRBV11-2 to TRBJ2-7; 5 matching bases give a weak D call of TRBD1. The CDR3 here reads CASSYYRYYEQYF. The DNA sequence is TGTGCCAGCAGCTACTACAGGTACTACGAGCAGTACTTC.